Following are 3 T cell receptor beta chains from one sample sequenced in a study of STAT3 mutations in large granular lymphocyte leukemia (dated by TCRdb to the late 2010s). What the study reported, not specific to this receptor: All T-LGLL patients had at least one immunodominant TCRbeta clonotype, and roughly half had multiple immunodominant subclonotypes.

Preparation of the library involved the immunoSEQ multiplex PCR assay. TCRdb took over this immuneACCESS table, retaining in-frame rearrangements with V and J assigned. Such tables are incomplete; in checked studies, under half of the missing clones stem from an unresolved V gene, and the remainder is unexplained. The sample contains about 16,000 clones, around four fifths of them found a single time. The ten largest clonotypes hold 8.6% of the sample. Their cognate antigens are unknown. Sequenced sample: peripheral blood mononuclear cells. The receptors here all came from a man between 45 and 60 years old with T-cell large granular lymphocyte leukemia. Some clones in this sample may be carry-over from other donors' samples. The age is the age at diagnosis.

CDR3 loop: CASSLELDNEQFF. CDR3 bases: TGTGCCAGCAGCTTAGAACTCGACAATGAGCAGTTCTTC. The chain joins TRBV7-9 to TRBJ2-1; no clear D. Germline-derived CDR1 and CDR2 are SEHNR and FQNEAQ (reference sequence). V shed 1 base and J shed 5 bases, with 6 bases lying between them. The CDR3 is made up of 13 amino acids.

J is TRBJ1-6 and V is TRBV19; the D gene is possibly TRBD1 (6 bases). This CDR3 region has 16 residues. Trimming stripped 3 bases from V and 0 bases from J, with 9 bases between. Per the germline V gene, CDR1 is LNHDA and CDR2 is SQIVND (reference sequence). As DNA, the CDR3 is TGTGCCAGTAGTATCACAGGGAGCTCCTATAATTCACCCCTCCACTTT. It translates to CASSITGSSYNSPLHF.

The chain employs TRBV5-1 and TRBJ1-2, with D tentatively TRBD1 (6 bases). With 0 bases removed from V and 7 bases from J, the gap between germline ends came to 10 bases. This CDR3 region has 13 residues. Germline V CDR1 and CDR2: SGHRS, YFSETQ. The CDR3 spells CASSLGGAGGYTF. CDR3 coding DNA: TGCGCCAGCAGCTTGGGGGGGGCAGGTGGCTACACCTTC.